The 18 T cell receptor beta chains below come from one sample, sequenced in a study of T cells in Graves' hyperthyroidism and ophthalmopathy. Authors of the study amplified TCR beta CDR3 regions from RNA transcripts. The HTBI primer set was used in a first-round RT-PCR of the TCR CDR3. In TCRdb, the multiplex PCR reads were re-called with MiXCR into one record per CDR3 protein. The sample yields 300,000 to 450,000 distinct CDR3 sequences, about 12% seen once. The sample comprised blood. The receptors derive from a woman younger than 30 with Graves' hyperthyroidism.

The chain combines TRBV6-4 with TRBJ2-7; tentatively, D is TRBD2 (6 bases). Germline V gene lookup returns CDR1 MRHNA and CDR2 SNTAGT. This CDR3 is built from 14 residues. Trimming cost V 5 bases and J 0 bases, with 11 bases left between them. The CDR3 DNA follows: TGTGCCAGCAGTTCTAGCGCGCCCTCCTACGAGCAGTACTTC. This codes for CASSSSAPSYEQYF.

Note on this clonotype: With a much larger clone just one base away, this may be a read error. V and J are TRBV5-6 and TRBJ2-3; D might be TRBD2 (6 bases). This CDR3 is 14 amino acids long. Germline V gene lookup returns CDR1 SGHDT and CDR2 YYEEEE. The CDR3 is CANSGITGADTQYF. The DNA for the CDR3 is TGTGCCAACAGCGGTATTACGGGGGCAGATACGCAGTATTTT.

This clonotype was recorded at least ten times. The chain is built from TRBV6-2 or TRBV6-3 and TRBJ2-1; 7 bases agree with TRBD2. The length of the CDR3 is 16 residues. Germline V gene sequence: CDR1 MNHEY, CDR2 SVGEGT. Trimming removed 2 bases from V and 0 bases from J; junction bases left unmatched: 4. CDR3 bases: TGTGCCAGCAGTTACGGGCGGGAGAGCTCCTACAATGAGCAGTTCTTC. Translating gives CASSYGRESSYNEQFF.

There are a few counts of this clonotype. The CDR3, as DNA: TGTGCCAGCAGCTCGGGAGACATCAGAATTCACCCCCTCCACTTT. It specifies CASSSGDIRIHPLHF. J is TRBJ1-6 and V is TRBV28; D gene uncertain. The CDR3 has 15 residues. V was shortened by 6 bases and J by 13 bases, with 22 bases between the two germline ends. Germline loops: CDR1 MDHEN, CDR2 SYDVKM.

This clonotype has just one count. The chain is built from TRBV4-3 and TRBJ2-2; tentative D call: TRBD1 (6 bases). With 0 bases removed from V and 1 base from J, the gap between germline ends came to 18 bases. Germline CDR1 and CDR2: LGHNA and YSLEER. This CDR3 contains 19 residues. CDR3 DNA: TGCGCCAGCAGCCAAGAAGTCCCGGACAGCTACTTGAACACCGGGGAGCTGTTTTTT. Its translation is CASSQEVPDSYLNTGELFF.

This clonotype was seen many times. The rearrangement joins TRBV30 to TRBJ1-4, with a tentative D call TRBD1 (6 bases). Per the germline V gene, CDR1 is GTSNPN and CDR2 is SVGIG (reference sequence). Trimming cost V 5 bases and J 7 bases, with 11 bases left between them. This CDR3 region has 12 residues. Written as DNA, the CDR3 is TGTGCCTGGCACAGGGCGGGTGAAAAACTGTTTTTT. Encoded protein: CAWHRAGEKLFF.

This clonotype was seen ten or more times. The rearrangement joins TRBV28 to TRBJ1-2; the D gene is possibly TRBD1 (5 bases). CDR1 is MDHEN, CDR2 SYDVKM, per germline. The CDR3 has 17 amino acids. Trimming cost V 8 bases and J 3 bases, with 25 bases left between them. The CDR3 reads CASSSRGWSALDYGYTF. CDR3 nucleotides: TGTGCCAGCTCCTCCCGGGGGTGGTCGGCTCTTGACTATGGCTACACCTTC.

This clonotype was picked up many times. The chain carries TRBV2 and TRBJ1-4; 7 nucleotides agree with TRBD1. V trimming: 7 bases; J trimming: 1 base; junction bases outside the gene matches: 6. The CDR3 length is 15 residues. The germline V gene has CDR1 SNHLY and CDR2 FYNNEI. The CDR3: CASNRQGRTNEKLFF. For the CDR3, the DNA is TGTGCCAGCAACAGACAGGGCCGAACTAATGAAAAACTGTTTTTT.

This clonotype turned up a few times. V is TRBV6-2 or TRBV6-3 and J is TRBJ2-7; 12 nucleotides align to TRBD2. CDR3 length: 18 residues. The germline V gene encodes CDR1 MNHEY and CDR2 SVGEGT. V gave up 6 bases and J gave up 3 bases; unmatched junction bases: 15. CDR3 loop: CASSRPLGLAGFNYEQYF. The CDR3 bases are TGTGCCAGCAGCCGTCCCCTCGGACTAGCGGGATTTAACTACGAGCAGTACTTC.

This clonotype occurred many times. This sequence joins TRBV7-2 and TRBJ2-7, with 15 nucleotides matching TRBD2. Trimming cost V 4 bases and J 3 bases; bases outside gene matches: 7. This CDR3 is 17 amino acids long. CDR1 and CDR2 from the germline V gene are SGHTA and FQGNSA. The CDR3 here is CASSSGLAGGFFYEQYF. CDR3 nucleotides: TGTGCCAGCAGCTCGGGACTAGCGGGAGGATTTTTCTACGAGCAGTACTTC.

The CDR3 DNA reads TGCAGTGCTAGTAACGGCTTGTTGGGTGGCTACACCTTC. Encoded protein: CSASNGLLGGYTF. The rearrangement joins TRBV20-1 to TRBJ1-2; unclear D gene. This CDR3 has 13 residues. Germline CDR1 DFQATT, CDR2 SNEGSKA (reference sequence). Trimming took 3 bases from V and 7 from J, leaving 15 bases between them.

This clonotype was detected many times. This rearrangement joins TRBV20-1 to TRBJ1-1; D gene uncertain. The CDR3 covers 8 residues. Between the trimmed V and J ends, which lost 2 bases and 11 bases, there was a span of 3 bases. Germline V gene sequence: CDR1 DFQATT, CDR2 SNEGSKA (reference sequence). The CDR3 nucleotides read TGCAGTGCTAGACCCGCTTTCTTT. It translates to CSARPAFF.

This clonotype was observed many times. The chain links TRBV3-1 to TRBJ2-1; 8 positions match TRBD1. CDR3 length: 14 residues. In germline, CDR1 is LGHDT, CDR2 YNNKEL (reference sequence). The ends lost 2 bases at V and 7 bases at J; junction bases unmatched: 4. The CDR3, as DNA: TGTGCCAGCAGCCAAAAACGGACAGGGAATGAGCAGTTCTTC. Amino acids: CASSQKRTGNEQFF.

The table lists this clonotype with many counts. The chain employs TRBV6-2 or TRBV6-3 and TRBJ2-5, with TRBD1 matching 9 bases. This CDR3 is built from 20 residues. Germline-derived CDR1 and CDR2 are MNHEY and SVGEGT. V was clipped by 4 bases and J by 0 bases; unmatched bases: 18. The CDR3 nucleotides are TGTGCCAGCAGTTCCCTCGCACAGGGGGCCCAAACAACGTACCAAGAGACCCAGTACTTC. Translated, it gives CASSSLAQGAQTTYQETQYF.

In its sample, this clonotype was seen many times. The V gene is TRBV6-2 or TRBV6-3, the J gene TRBJ1-1, with TRBD1 matching over 7 bases. Germline trimming cut 6 bases from V and 1 base from J; bases unmatched to any gene: 5. CDR1 is MNHEY and CDR2 is SVGEGT in the germline V gene. CDR3 length: 14 amino acids. CDR3 residues: CASRHRTGNTEAFF. CDR3 nucleotides: TGTGCCAGCAGACACCGGACAGGGAACACTGAAGCTTTCTTT.

At least ten counts were recorded for this clonotype. V and J are TRBV6-2 or TRBV6-3 and TRBJ2-1, with 7 bases identical to TRBD2. CDR1 and CDR2 from the germline V gene are MNHEY and SVGEGT. The CDR3 extends over 14 amino acids. Trimming at V came to 8 bases and at J to 9 bases, leaving 13 bases not matched to a gene. As DNA, the CDR3 is TGTGCCAGCGGATCCTTGGGGGGAGGGGCTGAGCAGTTCTTC. It codes for CASGSLGGGAEQFF.

This clonotype was recorded a few times. CDR3 coding DNA: TGTGCCAGCAGCGTAGGAGTCGGCGGGAGGGGTTCGAAGGAGACCCAGTACTTC. Residues: CASSVGVGGRGSKETQYF. The genes are TRBV9 and TRBJ2-5; TRBD2 matches at 9 bases. The CDR3 has 18 residues. J gave up 5 bases and V 0 bases, and 14 bases lay outside the gene matches. Germline V gives CDR1 SGDLS, CDR2 YYNGEE.

This clonotype was observed many times. V is TRBV28 and J is TRBJ1-2, with unresolved D. Germline V CDR1 and CDR2: MDHEN, SYDVKM. This CDR3 spans 14 amino acids. The V and J ends lost 6 bases and 7 bases respectively, with 18 bases between them. CDR3 bases: TGTGCCAGCAGGAGCTACGGAGGACCGGGTGGCTACACCTTC. Its protein product is CASRSYGGPGGYTF.